The 30 T cell receptor beta chains in this list originate from one sample, sequenced in a study of blood T cell repertoires in COVID-19. Libraries were prepared by immunoSEQ multiplex PCR; TCRdb keeps only in-frame clonotypes and omits some of them. The table has 35,000 to 50,000 clones, approximately 88% seen once. Sequenced material: peripheral blood. Every receptor here comes from a human donor in a cohort sampled during active COVID-19.

This clone was recorded once. V usage is TRBV24-1 and J usage is TRBJ2-3, with 10 bases fitting TRBD1. This CDR3 has 16 residues. Germline CDR1 and CDR2: KGHDR and SFDVKD. V shed 1 base, J shed 3 bases, and the junction held 3 bases outside the gene matches. The CDR3 DNA is TGTGCCACCAGTGATTTCCCGGGACAGGGGACAGATACGCAGTATTTT. This encodes CATSDFPGQGTDTQYF.

This clone was seen a single time. The chain employs TRBV10-2 and TRBJ2-7; weak D call: TRBD2 (5 bases). Germline CDR1 and CDR2: WSHSY and SAAADI. With 3 bases removed from V and 3 bases from J, the gap between germline ends came to 6 bases. The CDR3 has 12 amino acids. The CDR3 DNA sequence: TGCGCCAGCAGTGATGAGGGCTACGAGCAGTACTTC. Its protein is CASSDEGYEQYF.

The rearrangement joins TRBV28 to TRBJ1-6; D ambiguous. The CDR3 is made up of 11 amino acids. Germline CDR1 and CDR2: MDHEN and SYDVKM. Trimming removed 1 base at V and 11 bases at J, with 3 bases between. The CDR3 DNA reads as TGTGCCAGCAGTTTATCCACACCCCTCCACTTT. As protein: CASSLSTPLHF.

The DNA of the CDR3 is TGTGCCACCAGTGACCCCCGAGACACACACACTGAAGCTTTCTTT. This codes for CATSDPRDTHTEAFF. The chain links TRBV24-1 to TRBJ1-1, with D uncertain. CDR3 size: 15 residues. Germline V gene data show CDR1 as KGHDR and CDR2 as SFDVKD. Between the trimmed V and J ends, which lost 4 bases and 3 bases, there was a span of 14 bases.

J is TRBJ2-3 and V is TRBV6-4, with 8 bases lining up with TRBD1. The J segment lost 1 base and the V segment lost 5 bases, leaving 5 bases of the junction unmatched. Per germline, CDR1 MRHNA and CDR2 SNTAGT. The CDR3 has 15 residues. CDR3 in amino acids: CASSRTGLRTDTQYF. The CDR3, as DNA: TGTGCCAGCAGTAGGACAGGGCTCCGCACAGATACGCAGTATTTT.

V gene TRBV7-3 combines with J gene TRBJ2-1; D uncertain. This CDR3 is built from 15 residues. Germline lookup yields CDR1 SGHTA and CDR2 FQGTGA. Trimming stripped 1 base from V and 8 bases from J, with 15 bases between. The CDR3: CASSLNVALGHEQFF. The DNA of the CDR3 is TGTGCCAGCAGCTTAAACGTGGCCCTGGGCCATGAGCAGTTCTTC.

The chain employs TRBV5-4 and TRBJ1-1; 7 bases are a match to TRBD1. The CDR3 extends over 14 amino acids. The V and J ends lost 4 bases and 1 base, in that order; junction bases with no gene match: 4. Looked up from germline, CDR1 is SGHNT and CDR2 is YYREEE (reference sequence). The DNA of the CDR3 is TGTGCCAGCAGCACACAGGGGTGGAACACTGAAGCTTTCTTT. Its translation: CASSTQGWNTEAFF.

This chain uses TRBV30 with TRBJ1-5, with 8 bases matching TRBD1. Germline assignment: CDR1 GTSNPN and CDR2 SVGIG (reference sequence). The CDR3 spans 15 residues. V dropped 1 base and J dropped 6; count of bases not matched to a gene: 8. CDR3 residues: CAWSGMSGGPQPQHF. The DNA of the CDR3 is TGTGCCTGGAGTGGAATGTCAGGGGGCCCTCAGCCCCAGCATTTT. Filled out from reference TRBV30 and TRBJ1-5, the complete variable domain reads SQTIHQWPATLVQPVGSPLSLECTVEGTSNPNLYWYRQAAGRGLQLLFYSVGIGQISSEVPQNLSASRPQDRQFILSSKKLLLSDSGFYLCAWSGMSGGPQPQHFGDGTRLSIL.

This chain connects TRBV5-8 to TRBJ1-2; the D gene is possibly TRBD1 (5 bases). V was pared by 4 bases and J by 2 bases, with 18 bases between. The CDR3 covers 16 residues. Per germline, CDR1 SGHTS and CDR2 YDEGEE. The DNA of the CDR3 is TGTGCCAGCAGCCAAGACAGATCCCATACGAACTATGGCTACACCTTC. This sequence encodes CASSQDRSHTNYGYTF.

The V gene is TRBV19, the J gene TRBJ1-2; tentative D call: TRBD1 (6 bases). Deletions cut 9 bases from V and 4 bases from J, with 9 bases between. Per the germline V gene, CDR1 is LNHDA and CDR2 is SQIVND (reference sequence). The CDR3 has 11 amino acids. Here the CDR3 DNA reads TGTGCCAGCTCGGACAGCTATGGCTACACCTTC. Encoded protein: CASSDSYGYTF.

The chain uses TRBV6-5 and TRBJ1-5; D is perhaps TRBD1 (6 bases). The CDR3 is 13 residues long. Trimming stripped 4 bases from V and 6 bases from J, with 10 bases between. Per the germline V gene, CDR1 is MNHEY and CDR2 is SVGAGI. The CDR3 DNA reads as TGTGCCAGCAGTTGGGGGCAGAGTCAGCCCCAGCATTTT. It translates to CASSWGQSQPQHF.

DNA of the CDR3: TGTGCCAGTATGACGAGGGCGGATGTAGGCAATCAGCCCCAGCATTTT. Residues: CASMTRADVGNQPQHF. V usage is TRBV19 and J usage is TRBJ1-5; D ambiguous. Germline assignment: CDR1 LNHDA and CDR2 SQIVND (reference sequence). The CDR3 has 16 amino acids. With 7 bases removed from V and 2 bases from J, the gap between germline ends came to 18 bases.

The chain carries TRBV5-5 and TRBJ1-1, with D perhaps matching TRBD1 (5 bases). In germline, CDR1 is SGHKS, CDR2 YYEKEE (reference sequence). This CDR3 has 15 residues. Trimming took off 0 bases at V and 1 base at J, with 10 bases between the two ends. CDR3 sequence: CASSLAAGWNTEAFF. CDR3 nucleotides: TGTGCCAGCAGCTTGGCGGCAGGGTGGAACACTGAAGCTTTCTTT.

The CDR3 DNA reads TGTGCCACCAGCAGTCCTTCTGGACTCCCCAAGGCTTTCTTT. It translates to CATSSPSGLPKAFF. The chain has TRBV15 and TRBJ1-1; unclear D gene. Trimming shortened V by 3 bases and J by 11 bases, and 19 bases separated the two germline ends. This CDR3 contains 14 residues. Germline lookup yields CDR1 LNHNV and CDR2 YYDKDF (reference sequence).

V usage is TRBV11-3 and J usage is TRBJ2-7; 10 positions match TRBD2. After removal of 1 base from V and 3 bases from J, the junction contained 3 bases not matched to a gene. In germline, CDR1 is SGHNT, CDR2 YENEEA. The CDR3 sequence is 15 residues long. In nucleotides, the CDR3 is TGTGCCAGCAGCTTAGGTTCTAGCGGGAGCTACGAGCAGTACTTC. It codes for CASSLGSSGSYEQYF.

This chain links TRBV20-1 with TRBJ2-5; the D gene is possibly TRBD1 (5 bases). In germline, CDR1 is DFQATT, CDR2 SNEGSKA (reference sequence). Deletions cut 3 bases from V and 7 bases from J, with 21 bases between. CDR3 size: 15 residues. Written as DNA, the CDR3 is TGCAGTGCTAGTAACCTCGGGCAGGGAATGGCGACCCAGTACTTC. The encoded protein is CSASNLGQGMATQYF.

The rearrangement joins TRBV29-1 to TRBJ2-7; 7 bases map to TRBD1. Germline CDR1 SQVTM, CDR2 ANQGSEA. The CDR3 runs 13 residues. Losses at the gene ends were 6 bases for V and 6 bases for J; bases not matched to a gene: 11. The CDR3 here is CSVKGTDPGEQYF. Written as DNA, the CDR3 is TGCAGCGTAAAGGGGACAGACCCTGGCGAGCAGTACTTC.

The chain carries TRBV11-2 and TRBJ2-7, with D unclear. V shed 2 bases and J shed 2 bases, with 10 bases lying between them. CDR3 length: 14 amino acids. Germline V gene lookup returns CDR1 SGHAT and CDR2 FQNNGV. CDR3 DNA sequence: TGTGCCAGCAGCTTATCGGGTGGTCCCTACGAGCAGTACTTC. It translates to CASSLSGGPYEQYF. The full variable domain, rest sourced from reference TRBV11-2 and TRBJ2-7, is EAGVAQSPRYKIIEKRQSVAFWCNPISGHATLYWYQQILGQGPKLLIQFQNNGVVDDSQLPKDRFSAERLKGVDSTLKIQPAKLEDSAVYLCASSLSGGPYEQYFGPGTRLTVT.

The chain carries TRBV7-6 and TRBJ2-1, with TRBD2 matching over 9 bases. The germline V gene encodes CDR1 SGHVS and CDR2 FNYEAQ. This CDR3 region has 15 residues. Unmatched junction bases numbered 3, after V lost 1 base and J lost 5 bases. The CDR3 sequence: CASSLVPSGNNEQFF. DNA for the CDR3: TGTGCCAGCAGCTTAGTCCCTAGCGGGAACAATGAGCAGTTCTTC. Full variable domain (missing parts from reference TRBV7-6 and TRBJ2-1): GAGVSQSPRYKVTKRGQDVALRCDPISGHVSLYWYRQALGQGPEFLTYFNYEAQQDKSGLPNDRFSAERPEGSISTLTIQRTEQRDSAMYRCASSLVPSGNNEQFFGPGTRLTVL.

The chain employs TRBV2 and TRBJ1-2, with D possibly being TRBD1 (5 bases). The CDR3 is 17 amino acids. V lost 7 bases, J lost 4 bases, and 25 bases lay in between. Germline lookup yields CDR1 SNHLY and CDR2 FYNNEI. The CDR3 here is CASKEGTGRSLAYGYTF. The CDR3 nucleotides are TGTGCCAGCAAAGAGGGGACCGGGAGAAGTTTGGCCTATGGCTACACCTTC.

The chain's CDR3 is CASSFIASVSGELFF. In nucleotides, the CDR3 is TGTGCCAGCAGCTTTATAGCCTCGGTCTCCGGGGAGCTGTTTTTT. The chain employs TRBV5-6 and TRBJ2-2; D remains ambiguous. The V and J ends lost 2 bases and 6 bases respectively, with 14 bases between them. Per germline, CDR1 SGHDT and CDR2 YYEEEE. This CDR3 is 15 amino acids long.

The chain couples TRBV5-1 to TRBJ2-7; 8 bases agree with TRBD2. The CDR3 is 15 residues long. CDR1 and CDR2 from the germline V gene are SGHRS and YFSETQ. The junction had 6 bases not matched to a gene; V was cut back by 1 base and J by 3 bases. In DNA, the CDR3 is TGCGCCAGCAGCTTGACTAGCGGCGTACTCTACGAGCAGTACTTC. It encodes CASSLTSGVLYEQYF.

This sequence joins TRBV7-9 and TRBJ1-2, with a tentative D call TRBD1 (6 bases). V lost 7 bases, J lost 7 bases, and 22 bases lay in between. Germline V CDR1 and CDR2: SEHNR, FQNEAQ (reference sequence). The CDR3 contains 15 residues. The DNA for the CDR3 is TGTGCCAGCACCCGAACGATCTCAGGGGTCTCTGGCTACACCTTC. Translating it yields CASTRTISGVSGYTF.

The chain uses TRBV6-5 and TRBJ2-5; 13 positions match TRBD2. The V gene end was trimmed by 6 bases and the J gene end by 6 bases; junction bases not matched to a gene: 7. CDR1 and CDR2 (germline): MNHEY, SVGAGI. The CDR3 consists of 15 residues. The CDR3 protein is CASSAGTSGTKTQYF. The CDR3 DNA follows: TGTGCCAGCAGCGCAGGGACTAGCGGGACCAAGACCCAGTACTTC.

The chain carries TRBV4-1 and TRBJ1-6; TRBD1 might be the D (5 bases). With 0 bases removed from V and 2 bases from J, the gap between germline ends came to 17 bases. Germline CDR1 and CDR2: MGHRA and YSYEKL. The CDR3 totals 19 residues. CDR3 amino acids: CASSQEGRGVGPYNSPLHF. Here the CDR3 DNA reads TGCGCCAGCAGCCAAGAAGGGCGGGGGGTTGGCCCCTATAATTCACCCCTCCACTTT.

The rearrangement uses TRBV7-9 and TRBJ1-5, with 9 bases identical to TRBD1. Germline assignment: CDR1 SEHNR and CDR2 FQNEAQ (reference sequence). Losses at the gene ends were 5 bases for V and 4 bases for J; bases not matched to a gene: 0. The CDR3 sequence is 13 residues long. CDR3 bases: TGTGCCAGCAGCGGGACAGGGAATCAGCCCCAGCATTTT. It is translated as CASSGTGNQPQHF.

The J gene is TRBJ2-2, the V gene TRBV3-1 (or the pseudogene TRBV3-2), with a possible D match to TRBD1 (5 bases). This CDR3 is built from 18 residues. Germline CDR1 is LGHDT and CDR2 is YNNKEL (reference sequence). Trimming cost V 0 bases and J 6 bases, with 20 bases left between them. CDR3 protein: CASSQDLRRDKGSGELFF. CDR3 coding DNA: TGTGCCAGCAGCCAAGATTTGAGGCGTGATAAGGGGTCCGGGGAGCTGTTTTTT.

The chain recombines TRBV27 with TRBJ2-7, with 7 bases that match TRBD1. V lost 5 bases and J lost 4; bases outside the gene matches: 8. Germline-derived CDR1 and CDR2 are MNHEY and SMNVEV (reference sequence). This CDR3 has 14 residues. CDR3 sequence: CASSTNRGNYEQYF. Written as DNA, the CDR3 is TGTGCCAGCAGTACTAACAGGGGAAATTACGAGCAGTACTTC.

The V gene is TRBV5-1, the J gene TRBJ2-7, with 8 bases that match TRBD2. Trimming at V came to 4 bases and at J to 5 bases, leaving 8 bases not matched to a gene. The CDR3 spans 14 residues. The V gene's germline CDR1 is SGHRS and CDR2 YFSETQ. CDR3 region: CASSPDSGSDEQYF. CDR3 nucleotide sequence: TGCGCCAGCAGCCCCGACAGCGGGAGTGACGAGCAGTACTTC.

The rearrangement links TRBV11-1 to TRBJ2-7; D perhaps matches TRBD2 (5 bases). The CDR3 runs to 11 residues. Trimming pared 4 bases from V and 6 bases from J, leaving 7 bases between. The germline V gene encodes CDR1 SGHAT and CDR2 FQDESV (reference sequence). This CDR3 reads CASSWAGEQYF. The CDR3 DNA is TGTGCCAGCAGCTGGGCGGGCGAGCAGTACTTC.